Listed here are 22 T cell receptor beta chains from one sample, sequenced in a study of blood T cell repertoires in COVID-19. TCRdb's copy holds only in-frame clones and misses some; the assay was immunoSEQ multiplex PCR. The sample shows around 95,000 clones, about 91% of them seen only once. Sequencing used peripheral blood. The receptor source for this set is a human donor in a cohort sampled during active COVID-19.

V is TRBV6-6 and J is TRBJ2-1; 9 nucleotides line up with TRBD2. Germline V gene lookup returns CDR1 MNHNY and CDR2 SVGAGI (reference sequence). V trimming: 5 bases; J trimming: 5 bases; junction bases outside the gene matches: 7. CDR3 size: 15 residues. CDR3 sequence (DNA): TGTGCCAGCAGTAAGACGGGACTAGCCAACAATGAGCAGTTCTTC. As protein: CASSKTGLANNEQFF.

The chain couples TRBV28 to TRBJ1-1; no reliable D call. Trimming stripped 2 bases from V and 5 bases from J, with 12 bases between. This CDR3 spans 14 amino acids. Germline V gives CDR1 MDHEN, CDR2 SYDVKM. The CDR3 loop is CASSLGLGSTEAFF. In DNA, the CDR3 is TGTGCCAGCAGTTTAGGACTGGGGAGTACTGAAGCTTTCTTT.

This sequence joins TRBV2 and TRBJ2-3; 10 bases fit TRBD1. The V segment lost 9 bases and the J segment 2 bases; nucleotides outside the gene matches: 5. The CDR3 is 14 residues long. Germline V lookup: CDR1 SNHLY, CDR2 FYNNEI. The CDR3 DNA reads TGTGCCAGTACGACAGGGGGCTTCACAGATACGCAGTATTTT. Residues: CASTTGGFTDTQYF.

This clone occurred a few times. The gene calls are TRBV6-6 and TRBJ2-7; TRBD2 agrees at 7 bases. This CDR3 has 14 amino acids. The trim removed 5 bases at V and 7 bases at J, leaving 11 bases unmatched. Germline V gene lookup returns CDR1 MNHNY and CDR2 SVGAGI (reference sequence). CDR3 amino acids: CASSLRDYQVEQYF. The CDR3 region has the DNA TGTGCCAGCAGTCTCCGGGACTACCAGGTTGAGCAGTACTTC.

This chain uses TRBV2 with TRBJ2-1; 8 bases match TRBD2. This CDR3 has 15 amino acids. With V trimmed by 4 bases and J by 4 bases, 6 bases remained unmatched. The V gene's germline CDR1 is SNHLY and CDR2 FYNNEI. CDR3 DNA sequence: TGTGCCAGCAGTGCGAGACTAGCGCCGTACAATGAGCAGTTCTTC. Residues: CASSARLAPYNEQFF.

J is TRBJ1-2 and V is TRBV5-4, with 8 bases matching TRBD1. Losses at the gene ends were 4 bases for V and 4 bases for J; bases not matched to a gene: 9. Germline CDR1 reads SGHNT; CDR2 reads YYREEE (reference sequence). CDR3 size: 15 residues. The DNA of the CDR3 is TGTGCCAGCAGCGCGGGACAGGATTCACCCTATGGCTACACCTTC. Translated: CASSAGQDSPYGYTF. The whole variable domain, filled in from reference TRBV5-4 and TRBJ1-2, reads ETGVTQSPTHLIKTRGQQVTLRCSSQSGHNTVSWYQQALGQGPQFIFQYYREEENGRGNFPPRFSGLQFPNYSSELNVNALELDDSALYLCASSAGQDSPYGYTFGSGTRLTVV.

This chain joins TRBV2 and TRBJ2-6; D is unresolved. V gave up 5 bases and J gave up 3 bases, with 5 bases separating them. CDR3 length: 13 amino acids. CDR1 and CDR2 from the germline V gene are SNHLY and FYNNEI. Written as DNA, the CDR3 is TGTGCCAGCAGTATCCATGGGGCCAACGTCCTGACTTTC. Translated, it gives CASSIHGANVLTF. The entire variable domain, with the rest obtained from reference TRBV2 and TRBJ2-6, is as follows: EPEVTQTPSHQVTQMGQEVILRCVPISNHLYFYWYRQILGQKVEFLVSFYNNEISEKSEIFDDQFSVERPDGSNFTLKIRSTKLEDSAMYFCASSIHGANVLTFGAGSRLTVL.

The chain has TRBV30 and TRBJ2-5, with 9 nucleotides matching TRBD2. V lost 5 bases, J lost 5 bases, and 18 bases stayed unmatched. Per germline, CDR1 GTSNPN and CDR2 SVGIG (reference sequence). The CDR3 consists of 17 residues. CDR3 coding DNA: TGTGCCTGGCCGTGCATAGCGGGAGTTCGGGTGTGGGAGACCCAGTACTTC. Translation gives CAWPCIAGVRVWETQYF.

The CDR3 protein is CASSEFVVDRESETQYF. DNA for the CDR3: TGCGCCAGCAGTGAGTTCGTAGTTGACAGGGAATCGGAGACCCAGTACTTC. The chain couples TRBV10-1 to TRBJ2-5; the match to TRBD1 covers 7 bases. This CDR3 is built from 17 residues. Germline CDR1 WNHNN, CDR2 SYGVQD (reference sequence). V lost 1 base and J lost 5; bases outside the gene matches: 13.

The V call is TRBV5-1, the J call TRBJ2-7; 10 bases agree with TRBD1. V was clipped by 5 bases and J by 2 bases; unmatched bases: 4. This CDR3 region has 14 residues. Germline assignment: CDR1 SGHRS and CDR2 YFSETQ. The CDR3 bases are TGCGCCAGCAGTTCCGGGACAGGGGCCTACGAGCAGTACTTC. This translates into CASSSGTGAYEQYF.

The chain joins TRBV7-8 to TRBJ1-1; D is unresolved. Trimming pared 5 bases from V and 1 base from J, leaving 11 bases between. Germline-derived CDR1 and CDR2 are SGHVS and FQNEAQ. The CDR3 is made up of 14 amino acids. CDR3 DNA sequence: TGTGCCAGCAGCGCCCTTACTGGGAACACTGAAGCTTTCTTT. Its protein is CASSALTGNTEAFF.

CDR3: CASSKAGEGGELFF. The CDR3 DNA follows: TGTGCCAGCAGTAAAGCGGGAGAGGGCGGGGAGCTGTTTTTT. The chain couples TRBV28 to TRBJ2-2; 8 bases agree with TRBD2. Germline V lookup: CDR1 MDHEN, CDR2 SYDVKM. This CDR3 is 14 amino acids long. The ends lost 5 bases at V and 7 bases at J; junction bases unmatched: 6.

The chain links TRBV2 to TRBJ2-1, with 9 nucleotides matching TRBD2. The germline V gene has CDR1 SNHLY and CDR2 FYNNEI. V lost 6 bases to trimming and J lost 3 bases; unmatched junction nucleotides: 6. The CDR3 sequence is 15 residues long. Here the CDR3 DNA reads TGTGCCAGCAGGAGACTAGCGGTTGACTACAATGAGCAGTTCTTC. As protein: CASRRLAVDYNEQFF.

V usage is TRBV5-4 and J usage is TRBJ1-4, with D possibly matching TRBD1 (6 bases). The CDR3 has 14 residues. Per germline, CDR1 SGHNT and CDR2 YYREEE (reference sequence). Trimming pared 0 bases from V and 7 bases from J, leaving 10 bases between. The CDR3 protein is CASSLDREREKLFF. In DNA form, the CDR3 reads TGTGCCAGCAGCTTGGACAGGGAGCGTGAAAAACTGTTTTTT.

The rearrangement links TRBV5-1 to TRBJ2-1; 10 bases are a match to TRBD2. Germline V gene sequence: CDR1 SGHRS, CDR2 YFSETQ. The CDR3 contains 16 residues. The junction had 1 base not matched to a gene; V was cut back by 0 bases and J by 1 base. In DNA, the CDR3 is TGCGCCAGCAGCTTGGGAGCGGGAGGGTCCTACAATGAGCAGTTCTTC. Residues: CASSLGAGGSYNEQFF.

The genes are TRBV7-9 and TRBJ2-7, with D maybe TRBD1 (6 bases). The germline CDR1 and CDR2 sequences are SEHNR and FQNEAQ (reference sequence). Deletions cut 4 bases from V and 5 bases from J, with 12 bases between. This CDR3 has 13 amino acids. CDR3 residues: CASSSVRGNEQYF. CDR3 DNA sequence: TGTGCCAGCAGCTCGGTCAGGGGTAACGAGCAGTACTTC. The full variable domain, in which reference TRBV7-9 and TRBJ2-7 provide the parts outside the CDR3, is DTGVSQNPRHKITKRGQNVTFRCDPISEHNRLYWYRQTLGQGPEFLTYFQNEAQLEKSRLLSDRFSAERPKGSFSTLEIQRTEQGDSAMYLCASSSVRGNEQYFGPGTRLTVT.

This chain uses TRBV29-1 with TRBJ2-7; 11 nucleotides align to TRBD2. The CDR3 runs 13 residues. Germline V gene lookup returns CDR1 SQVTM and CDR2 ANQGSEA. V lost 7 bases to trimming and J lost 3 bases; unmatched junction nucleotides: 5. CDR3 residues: CSATTSGVYEQYF. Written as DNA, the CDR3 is TGCAGCGCCACGACTAGCGGGGTCTACGAGCAGTACTTC.

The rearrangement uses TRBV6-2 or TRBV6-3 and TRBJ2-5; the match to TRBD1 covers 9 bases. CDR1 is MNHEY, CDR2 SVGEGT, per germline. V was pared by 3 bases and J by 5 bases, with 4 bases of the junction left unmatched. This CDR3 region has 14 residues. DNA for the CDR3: TGTGCCAGCAGTTATACAGGGGGCGGGGAGACCCAGTACTTC. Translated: CASSYTGGGETQYF.

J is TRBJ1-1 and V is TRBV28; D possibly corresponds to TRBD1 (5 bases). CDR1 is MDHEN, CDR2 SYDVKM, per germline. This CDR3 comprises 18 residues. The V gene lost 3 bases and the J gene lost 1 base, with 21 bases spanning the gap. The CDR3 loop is CASSFYGTFDGRNTEAFF. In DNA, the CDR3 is TGTGCCAGCAGTTTCTATGGGACGTTCGACGGGAGGAACACTGAAGCTTTCTTT.

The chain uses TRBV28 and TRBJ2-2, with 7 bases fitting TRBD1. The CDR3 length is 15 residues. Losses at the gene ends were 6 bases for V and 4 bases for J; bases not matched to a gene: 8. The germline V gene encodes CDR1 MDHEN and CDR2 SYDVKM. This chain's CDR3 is CASSLRQGATGELFF. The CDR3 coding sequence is TGTGCCAGCAGCCTCAGACAGGGAGCCACCGGGGAGCTGTTTTTT.

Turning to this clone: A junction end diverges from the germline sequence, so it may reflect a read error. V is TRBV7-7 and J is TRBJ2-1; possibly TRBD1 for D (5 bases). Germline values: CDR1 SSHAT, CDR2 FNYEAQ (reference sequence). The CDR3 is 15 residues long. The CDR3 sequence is CASSAQSGPYNEQFF. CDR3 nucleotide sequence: TGTGCTAGCAGTGCGCAGTCAGGGCCCTACAATGAGCAGTTCTTC.

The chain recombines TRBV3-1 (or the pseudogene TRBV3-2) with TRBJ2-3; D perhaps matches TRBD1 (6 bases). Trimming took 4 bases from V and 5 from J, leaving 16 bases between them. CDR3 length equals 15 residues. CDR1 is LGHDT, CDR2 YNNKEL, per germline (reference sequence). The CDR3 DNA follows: TGTGCCAGCAGCCCTACCTCCACAGGGAGAGATACGCAGTATTTT. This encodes CASSPTSTGRDTQYF.